The following is a TCR beta chain sequence with its context. The antigen remains undetermined. The data belong to a study of blood T cells in healthy people across ages. Study-wide context: Roughly one uniquely barcoded beta molecule per two T cells was captured. Broader study findings: A strong correlation between TCR beta diversity and naive T cell percentage was seen. Unknown donor CMV status possibly confounded expanded clonotype changes.

Whenever a sample was processed, at least 6.5 million PBMCs were isolated. For the second PCR, which ran for roughly 6 to 12 cycles, a sample-barcoded 5' primer and a J-beta primer mix were used. TCRdb used MiXCR to reprocess the 5' RACE reads, holding one entry per CDR3 protein. The table lists about 1,600,000 distinct CDR3 sequences, about 40% of them singletons. Germline-derived CDR1 and CDR2 are SGHRS and YFSETQ. The CDR3 length is 13 residues. Trimming removed 7 bases from V and 1 base from J, with 11 bases in between. The clonotype was recovered from a woman aged 18-29 years in good health. This rearrangement joins TRBV5-1 to TRBJ1-1; TRBD1 is a possible D gene (5 bases). Sequenced input: blood. CDR3 sequence: CASGDLGNTEAFF. The CDR3 DNA follows: TGCGCCAGCGGGGACCTAGGGAACACTGAAGCTTTCTTT.